This entry describes one T cell receptor beta chain. This entry belongs to a study of T cell changes during pregnancy in multiple sclerosis. The J segment lost 1 base and the V segment lost 4 bases, leaving 4 bases of the junction unmatched. Germline V gives CDR1 SGHDT, CDR2 YYEEEE. The CDR3 totals 16 residues. Clones were sequenced by immunoSEQ multiplex PCR, and TCRdb holds only the in-frame ones, with some missing. This sample has about 40,000 clones, with roughly 94% found just once. The starting material was peripheral blood, obtained in the third trimester of pregnancy. This sequence originates from a female donor with multiple sclerosis, enrolled in a pregnancy study. V gene TRBV5-6 combines with J gene TRBJ2-3, with TRBD2 identical over 12 bases. CDR3 loop: CASSITSGGRTDTQYF. CDR3 nucleotide sequence: TGTGCCAGCAGCATAACTAGCGGGGGGCGCACAGATACGCAGTATTTT.